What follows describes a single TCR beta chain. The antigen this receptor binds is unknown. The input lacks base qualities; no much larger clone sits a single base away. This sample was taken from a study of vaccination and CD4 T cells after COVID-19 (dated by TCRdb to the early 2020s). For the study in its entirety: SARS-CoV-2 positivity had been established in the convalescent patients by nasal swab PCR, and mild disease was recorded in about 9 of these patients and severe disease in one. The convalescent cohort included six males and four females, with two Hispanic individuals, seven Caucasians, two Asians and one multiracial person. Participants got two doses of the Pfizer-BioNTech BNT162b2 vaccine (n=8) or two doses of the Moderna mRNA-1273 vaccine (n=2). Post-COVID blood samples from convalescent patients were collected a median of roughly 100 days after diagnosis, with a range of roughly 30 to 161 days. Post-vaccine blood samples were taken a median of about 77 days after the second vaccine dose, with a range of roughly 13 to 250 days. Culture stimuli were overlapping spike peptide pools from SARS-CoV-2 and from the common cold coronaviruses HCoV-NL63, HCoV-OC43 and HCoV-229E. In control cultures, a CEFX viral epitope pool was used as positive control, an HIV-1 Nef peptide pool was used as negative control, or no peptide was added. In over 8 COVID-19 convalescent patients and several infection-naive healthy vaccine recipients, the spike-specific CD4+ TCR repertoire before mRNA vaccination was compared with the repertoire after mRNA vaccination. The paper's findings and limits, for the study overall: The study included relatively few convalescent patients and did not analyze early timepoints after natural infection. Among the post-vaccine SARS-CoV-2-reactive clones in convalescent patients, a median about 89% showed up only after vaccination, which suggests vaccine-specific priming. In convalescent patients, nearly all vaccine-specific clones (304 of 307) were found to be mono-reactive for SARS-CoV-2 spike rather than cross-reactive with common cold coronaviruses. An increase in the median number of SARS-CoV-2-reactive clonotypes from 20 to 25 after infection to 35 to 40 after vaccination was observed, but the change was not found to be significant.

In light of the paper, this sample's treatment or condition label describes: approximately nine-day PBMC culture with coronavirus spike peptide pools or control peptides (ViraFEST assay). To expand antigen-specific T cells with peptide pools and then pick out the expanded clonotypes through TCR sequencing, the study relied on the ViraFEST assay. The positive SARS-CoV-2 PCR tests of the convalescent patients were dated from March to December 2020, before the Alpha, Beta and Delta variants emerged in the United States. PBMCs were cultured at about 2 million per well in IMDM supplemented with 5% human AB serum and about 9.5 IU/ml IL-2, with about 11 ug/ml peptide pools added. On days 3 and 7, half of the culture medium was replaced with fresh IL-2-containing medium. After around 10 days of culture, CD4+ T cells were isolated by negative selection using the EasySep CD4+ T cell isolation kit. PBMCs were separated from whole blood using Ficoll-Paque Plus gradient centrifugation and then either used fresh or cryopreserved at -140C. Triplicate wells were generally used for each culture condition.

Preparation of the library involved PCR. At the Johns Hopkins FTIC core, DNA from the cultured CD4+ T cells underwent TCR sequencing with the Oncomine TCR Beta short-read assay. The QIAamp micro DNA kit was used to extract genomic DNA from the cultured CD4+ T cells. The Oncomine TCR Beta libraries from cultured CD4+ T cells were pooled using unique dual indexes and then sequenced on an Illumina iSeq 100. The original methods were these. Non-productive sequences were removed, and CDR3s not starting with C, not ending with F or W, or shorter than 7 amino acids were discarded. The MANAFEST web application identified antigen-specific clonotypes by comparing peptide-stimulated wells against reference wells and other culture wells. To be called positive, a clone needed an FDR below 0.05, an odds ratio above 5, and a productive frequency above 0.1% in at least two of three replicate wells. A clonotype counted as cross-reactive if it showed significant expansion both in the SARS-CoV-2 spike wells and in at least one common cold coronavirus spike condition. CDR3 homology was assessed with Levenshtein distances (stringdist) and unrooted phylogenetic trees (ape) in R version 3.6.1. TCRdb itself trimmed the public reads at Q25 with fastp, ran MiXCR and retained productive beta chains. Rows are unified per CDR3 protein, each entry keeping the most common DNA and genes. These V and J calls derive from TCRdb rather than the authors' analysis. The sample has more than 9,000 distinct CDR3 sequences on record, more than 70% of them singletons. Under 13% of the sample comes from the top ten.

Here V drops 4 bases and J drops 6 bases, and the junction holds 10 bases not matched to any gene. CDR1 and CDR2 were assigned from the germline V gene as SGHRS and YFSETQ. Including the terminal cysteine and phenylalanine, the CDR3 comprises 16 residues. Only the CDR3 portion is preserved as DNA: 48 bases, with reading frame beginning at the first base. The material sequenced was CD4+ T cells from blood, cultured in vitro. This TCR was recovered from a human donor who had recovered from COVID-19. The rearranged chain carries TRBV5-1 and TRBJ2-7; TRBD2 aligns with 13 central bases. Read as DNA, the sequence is TGCGCCAGCAGCACGGGACTAGCGGGGTCCATCTCCGAGCAGTACTTC. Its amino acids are CASSTGLAGSISEQYF.